This TCR beta chain was profiled in a study of graft-versus-host responses after intestinal transplantation. Germline values: CDR1 SQVTM, CDR2 ANQGSEA. V lost 7 bases and J 3 bases, leaving 19 bases between the germline ends. The CDR3 length is 14 residues. A note on this clone: Its target is unknown.

The table came from immunoSEQ multiplex PCR; TCRdb's copy has only in-frame clones and leaves some out. There are 96,000 or so clones in the sample; roughly 90% occur only once, and around 0.15% lies in the top ten. This chain links TRBV29-1 with TRBJ2-7; perhaps TRBD1 as D (6 bases). The source material was unstimulated CD4+ T cells sorted from spleen or lymph node cells, sampled before intestinal transplant. This clonotype originated in a human donor who received an intestinal transplant. The CDR3 region is CSALFAWGLYEQYF. CDR3 nucleotides: TGCAGCGCTCTATTCGCGTGGGGGCTCTACGAGCAGTACTTC.